This T cell receptor (beta chain) was sequenced during a study of chemoradiotherapy in HPV16-positive cancers. Clones were sequenced by immunoSEQ multiplex PCR, and TCRdb holds only the in-frame ones, with some missing. The sample includes several thousand clones, over 55% of them seen just once. Points on this clone: Its antigen remains unknown.

General study findings and limits: Candidate HPV-specific clones and E7-related TCR motifs grew in tumor during treatment. HPV-responsive T-cell expansion during chemoradiotherapy was linked to improved recurrence-free survival in HPV16-positive patients. Only a couple of HPV16-positive patients supplied the functional HPV-specificity definition.

This CDR3 region has 14 residues. V lost 5 bases to trimming and J lost 2 bases, with 13 bases between them. In germline, CDR1 is MNHEY, CDR2 SMNVEV (reference sequence). This sequence joins TRBV27 and TRBJ2-7; a possible D gene is TRBD1 (6 bases). The sample in question was tumor tissue, obtained from a patient who underwent chemoradiotherapy. This sequence originates from a human donor with HPV-associated anogenital cancer. The DNA of the CDR3 is TGTGCCAGCAGTGCAAACAGGGTACCCTACGAGCAGTACTTC. Amino acids: CASSANRVPYEQYF.